In this sample, the clone carrying this T cell receptor (beta chain) turned up many times. This entry is derived from a study of blood T cell repertoires in COVID-19. Study context: PBMCs, B-cell-depleted T cells, or T cells provided the cDNA or gDNA that made up the material.

Measured with immunoSEQ multiplex PCR; TCRdb has only the in-frame clones, and not every one. The repertoire consists of approximately 250,000 clones, with around 83% occurring once and the leading ten covering 2% to 2.5%. The V and J ends lost 3 bases and 2 bases, in that order; junction bases with no gene match: 9. The V gene's germline CDR1 is SGHNT and CDR2 YENEEA. This CDR3 comprises 16 residues. The chain has TRBV11-3 and TRBJ1-2, with 7 bases aligning to TRBD1. Source material: peripheral blood. This receptor was obtained from a man aged 35 to 55 who had recovered from COVID-19. This CDR3 is CASSLEGRGGNYGYTF. The CDR3 DNA is TGTGCCAGCAGCTTGGAGGGGCGAGGGGGCAACTATGGCTACACCTTC.